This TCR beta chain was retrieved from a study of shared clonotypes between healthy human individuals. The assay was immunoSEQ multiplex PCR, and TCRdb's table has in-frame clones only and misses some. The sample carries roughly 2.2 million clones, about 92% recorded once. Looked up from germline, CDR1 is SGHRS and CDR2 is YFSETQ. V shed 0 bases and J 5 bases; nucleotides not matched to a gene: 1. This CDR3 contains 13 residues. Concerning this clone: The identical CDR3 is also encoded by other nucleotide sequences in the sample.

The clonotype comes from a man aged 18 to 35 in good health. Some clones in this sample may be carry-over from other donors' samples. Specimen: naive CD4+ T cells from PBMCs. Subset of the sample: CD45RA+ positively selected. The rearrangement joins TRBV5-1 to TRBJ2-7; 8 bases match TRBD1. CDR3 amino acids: CASSLAGGDEQYF. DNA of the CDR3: TGCGCCAGCAGCTTGGCAGGGGGCGACGAGCAGTACTTC.